This entry is about one TCR beta chain. This specimen comes from a study of OX40 agonist ivuxolimab in advanced cancers. The protocol was immunoSEQ multiplex PCR, while the TCRdb copy is restricted to in-frame clones and leaves out a portion. The sample consists of some 59,000 clones, about 80% of them appearing once. The germline V gene has CDR1 WSHSY and CDR2 SAAADI. This CDR3 has 14 residues. V shed 6 bases and J 4 bases; nucleotides not matched to a gene: 4. Sequenced here: CD4+ or CD8+ T cells sorted from blood, sampled in a trial of the OX40 agonist ivuxolimab. The chain carries TRBV10-2 and TRBJ2-2, with 8 nucleotides matching TRBD1. The source of this sequence is an adult with an advanced solid tumor such as melanoma, head and neck, liver or kidney cancer. Here the CDR3 reads CASRGDRLTGELFF. The CDR3, as DNA: TGCGCCAGCAGGGGGGACAGGCTCACCGGGGAGCTGTTTTTT.